A selection of T cell receptor beta chains follows, all from one sample in a study of cytomegalovirus exposure and HLA in healthy donors. This table comes from immunoSEQ multiplex PCR, and its TCRdb copy is limited to in-frame clones, with some not included. The sample consists of about 160,000 clones, about three quarters of them appearing once. The sample taken for sequencing was PBMCs. Source of these receptors: a female donor in good health and CMV-seronegative. CDR3s include the opening cysteine and the closing phenylalanine or tryptophan. The D gene is left open where the match is weak. Some rows mark clone size as missing; the rest say once, few, many or name a class of expanded clone.

>.|TRBV18|.|TRBJ1-5
CASSPDVATRPQHF
TGTGCCAGCTCACCGGATGTAGCAACGCGGCCCCAGCATTTT
>.|TRBV9|TRBD1|TRBJ2-6
CASSAPGQGKSGANVLTF
TGTGCCAGCAGCGCGCCGGGACAGGGAAAGTCTGGGGCCAACGTCCTGACTTTC
>.|TRBV13|.|TRBJ1-5
CASSLYGYSNQPQHF
TGTGCCAGCAGCTTATACGGGTATAGCAATCAGCCCCAGCATTTT
>.|TRBV7-9|.|TRBJ2-1
CASSFLGRRHNEQFF
TGTGCCAGCAGCTTTCTGGGGCGGAGACACAATGAGCAGTTCTTC
>.|TRBV7-2|TRBD1|TRBJ2-1
CASSLEGGYEQFF
TGTGCCAGCAGCTTAGAAGGGGGCTATGAGCAGTTCTTC
>.|TRBV2|.|TRBJ1-1
CATTPRVRGTEAFF
TGTGCCACAACACCCAGAGTTAGGGGCACTGAAGCTTTCTTT
>.|TRBV6-1|.|TRBJ1-2
CASTPLRGDYGYTF
TGTGCCAGCACCCCCCTGAGAGGTGACTATGGCTACACCTTC
>.|TRBV18|.|TRBJ1-1
CASLMQGLNTEAFF
TGTGCCAGCCTTATGCAGGGCTTGAACACTGAAGCTTTCTTT
>.|TRBV29-1|.|TRBJ2-3
CSVARVGGSTDTQYF
TGCAGCGTTGCTCGCGTGGGAGGTTCCACAGATACGCAGTATTTT
>.|TRBV2|.|TRBJ1-3
CASSDRGLSGNTIYF
TGTGCCAGCAGTGATCGCGGGCTCTCTGGAAACACCATATATTTT
>.|TRBV13|TRBD1|TRBJ2-3
CASSLDWGTGIPTDTQYF
TGTGCCAGCAGCTTAGATTGGGGGACAGGGATCCCCACAGATACGCAGTATTTT
>.|TRBV2|TRBD2|TRBJ2-7
CASLGLAGRYEQYF
TGTGCCAGCCTGGGACTAGCGGGGCGTTACGAGCAGTACTTC
>.|TRBV6-5|.|TRBJ2-6
CASSPFGDGANVLTF
TGTGCCAGCAGCCCCTTTGGAGATGGGGCCAACGTCCTGACTTTC
>.|TRBV2|TRBD2|TRBJ2-7
CASKETSASYEQYF
TGTGCCAGCAAGGAGACTAGCGCTTCCTACGAGCAGTACTTC
>.|TRBV9|.|TRBJ1-4
CASSTRSGEKLFF
TGTGCCAGCAGCACAAGGAGTGGTGAAAAACTGTTTTTT
>.|TRBV6-1|.|TRBJ1-1
CASSEQGRTEAFF
TGTGCCAGCAGTGAACAGGGTCGGACTGAAGCTTTCTTT
>few|TRBV6-5|TRBD1|TRBJ2-7
CASSYSIQGGEQYF
TGTGCCAGCAGTTACTCGATACAGGGGGGCGAGCAGTACTTC
>.|TRBV6-1|TRBD1|TRBJ2-7
CASSTDRRPTTEQYF
TGTGCCAGCAGTACGGACAGGAGGCCTACGACGGAGCAGTACTTC
>.|TRBV9|.|TRBJ2-7
CASSVAETPSYEQYF
TGTGCCAGCAGCGTAGCCGAGACACCTTCCTACGAGCAGTACTTC
>.|TRBV5-1|.|TRBJ1-1
CASSLDPSGTEAFF
TGCGCCAGCAGCTTGGACCCCTCGGGCACTGAAGCTTTCTTT
>.|TRBV7-3|TRBD1|TRBJ2-7
CASSLKGGGRRTYEQYF
TGTGCCAGCAGCTTAAAAGGGGGCGGGCGGAGAACCTACGAGCAGTACTTC
>.|TRBV15|.|TRBJ1-1
CATSRDATLFTEAFF
TGTGCCACCAGCAGAGATGCTACCCTTTTCACTGAAGCTTTCTTT
>few|TRBV11-2|.|TRBJ2-2
CASSRPGAGELFF
TGTGCCAGCAGCCGGCCAGGGGCCGGGGAGCTGTTTTTT
>.|TRBV20-1|.|TRBJ2-1
CSAEWYNEQFF
TGCAGTGCTGAGTGGTACAATGAGCAGTTCTTC
>.|TRBV2|.|TRBJ1-5
CASSRDRNQPQHF
TGTGCCAGCAGTCGCGACAGGAATCAGCCCCAGCATTTT
>.|TRBV19|TRBD1|TRBJ1-5
CASSMHRGRPNQPQHF
TGTGCCAGTAGTATGCACAGGGGGCGACCCAATCAGCCCCAGCATTTT
>few|TRBV6-1|.|TRBJ1-3
CASSRATGNTIYF
TGTGCCAGCAGCAGGGCTACTGGAAACACCATATATTTT
>.|TRBV7-9|.|TRBJ1-1
CASSHKIMTEKMNTEAFF
TGTGCCAGCAGCCACAAAATAATGACGGAGAAGATGAACACTGAAGCTTTCTTT
>few|TRBV19|.|TRBJ2-7
CASSIYRSSYEQYF
TGTGCCAGTAGTATCTATCGGAGCTCCTACGAGCAGTACTTC
>.|TRBV18|TRBD2|TRBJ2-3
CASSGRRGDTQYF
TGTGCCAGCTCAGGACGGCGGGGGGATACGCAGTATTTT
>once|TRBV7-2|.|TRBJ2-1
CASSSGVANEQFF
TGTGCCAGCAGCTCCGGAGTAGCTAATGAGCAGTTCTTC
>once|TRBV28|.|TRBJ1-2
CASSSEGAGGYTF
TGTGCCAGCAGTTCCGAGGGCGCGGGCGGCTACACCTTC
>once|TRBV2|.|TRBJ1-4
CASSAQGGGEKLFF
TGTGCCAGCAGTGCACAGGGCGGGGGGGAAAAACTGTTTTTT
>.|TRBV9|TRBD1|TRBJ2-7
CASSPWDRGVEEQYF
TGTGCCAGCAGCCCGTGGGACAGGGGGGTTGAAGAGCAGTACTTC
>once|TRBV6-6|.|TRBJ1-2
CASSYDSPQYTF
TGTGCCAGCAGTTACGACAGCCCCCAGTACACCTTC
>.|TRBV28|TRBD1|TRBJ1-5
CASRITGGGQPQHF
TGTGCCAGCAGGATAACAGGGGGCGGCCAGCCCCAGCATTTT
>.|TRBV7-9|.|TRBJ2-7
CASSLSPYEQYF
TGTGCCAGCAGCTTGTCTCCCTACGAGCAGTACTTC
>.|TRBV6-1|TRBD1|TRBJ1-5
CASSELVRGPNQPQHF
TGTGCCAGCAGTGAACTTGTCAGGGGGCCCAATCAGCCCCAGCATTTT
>.|TRBV6-5|TRBD2|TRBJ2-7
CASKQPGLARNEQYF
TGTGCCAGCAAACAGCCGGGACTAGCGCGAAACGAGCAGTACTTC
>.|TRBV5-1|TRBD1|TRBJ1-1
CASSFWTGQNTEAFF
TGCGCCAGCAGCTTCTGGACAGGGCAGAACACTGAAGCTTTCTTT